This record concerns one T cell receptor beta chain sequence. The antigen is undetermined. This sample was taken from a study of OX40 agonist ivuxolimab in advanced cancers. Study-level information: Three partial responders included one hepatocellular carcinoma patient and two cutaneous melanoma patients.

Study-wide points: More expanded clones were found, on average, in CD8+ than in CD4+ T cells.

The assay was immunoSEQ multiplex PCR, and TCRdb's table has in-frame clones only and misses some. The top ten clones hold 0.3% to 0.45% of a sample with 53,000 or so clones, 75% to 90% of them seen once. The TCR sequence derives from an adult with an advanced solid tumor such as melanoma, head and neck, liver or kidney cancer. The sequencing here drew on CD4+ or CD8+ T cells sorted from blood, taken in a trial of the OX40 agonist ivuxolimab.

CDR3 DNA: TGCGCCAGCAGCTCAGGGGGGGCTAGCCTCAGACAAGAGACCCAGTACTTC. This codes for CASSSGGASLRQETQYF. The gene calls are TRBV5-1 and TRBJ2-5; perhaps D is TRBD1 or TRBD2 (7 bases each). This CDR3 region has 17 residues. Germline lookup yields CDR1 SGHRS and CDR2 YFSETQ. With 3 bases removed from V and 2 bases from J, the gap between germline ends came to 20 bases.